This T cell receptor beta chain was found in a study of blood T cells in healthy people across ages. A J-beta primer mix and a sample-barcoded 5' primer were used in a second PCR of about 7 to 12 cycles. TCRdb re-analysed the 5' RACE reads in MiXCR, keeping a single row per CDR3 protein. This sample has nearly 800,000 distinct CDR3 sequences; 45% to 70% occur once, and the top ten carry around 25%. The CDR3 extends over 17 amino acids. With 0 bases clipped from V and 4 bases from J, the junction kept 8 bases outside the gene matches. Germline V CDR1 and CDR2: LGHDT, YNNKEL (reference sequence). Input material: blood. The source of this sequence is a man aged 40-50 years in good health. This chain joins TRBV3-1 and TRBJ1-5; 8 bases align to TRBD1. CDR3: CASSQEGGRGLNQPQHF. CDR3 in DNA: TGTGCCAGCAGCCAAGAAGGAGGCAGGGGGCTAAATCAGCCCCAGCATTTT.